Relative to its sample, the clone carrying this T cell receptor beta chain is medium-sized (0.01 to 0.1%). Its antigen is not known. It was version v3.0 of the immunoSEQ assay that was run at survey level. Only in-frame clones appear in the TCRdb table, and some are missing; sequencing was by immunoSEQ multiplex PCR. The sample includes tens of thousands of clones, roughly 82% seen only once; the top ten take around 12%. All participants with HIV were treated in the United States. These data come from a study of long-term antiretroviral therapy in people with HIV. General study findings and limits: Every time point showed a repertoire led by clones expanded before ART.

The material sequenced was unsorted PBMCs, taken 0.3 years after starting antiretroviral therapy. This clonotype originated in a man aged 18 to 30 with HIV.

CDR3 bases: TGTGCCAGCAGCTTTGGATCCCCGGGGGGCTTGAACACTGAAGCTTTCTTT. This translates into CASSFGSPGGLNTEAFF. V and J are TRBV5-6 and TRBJ1-1, with a tentative D call TRBD1 (6 bases). V was trimmed by 2 bases and J by 0 bases, leaving 17 bases between them. The CDR3 contains 17 residues. The germline CDR1 and CDR2 sequences are SGHDT and YYEEEE.